The 30 T cell receptor beta chains listed next were all sequenced from one sample in a study of T cell repertoires in cytomegalovirus infection. For these receptors, no antigen is known. TCRdb itself ran the reads through MiXCR, one entry per CDR3 protein. The repertoire holds nearly 700,000 distinct CDR3 sequences, with around 31% as singletons. The sequencing here drew on cultured PBMCs, taken from culture after CMV antigen stimulation. The source of these receptors is a human donor in good health (CMV status not recorded). Some clones in this sample may be carry-over from other donors' samples.

The gene calls are TRBV7-2 and TRBJ2-4, with TRBD2 identical over 10 bases. Germline loops: CDR1 SGHTA, CDR2 FQGNSA. V lost 5 bases, J lost 0 bases, and 10 bases stayed unmatched. CDR3 size: 18 residues. The CDR3 bases are TGTGCCAGCAGCCCCAGGGCTAGCGGGAGTACAGCCAAAAACATTCAGTACTTC. This encodes CASSPRASGSTAKNIQYF.

This chain connects TRBV7-9 to TRBJ2-3; maybe TRBD2 (5 bases). Germline V gives CDR1 SEHNR, CDR2 FQNEAQ (reference sequence). V gave up 6 bases and J gave up 4 bases, with 14 bases separating them. The CDR3 length is 14 residues. The CDR3 here is CASSLAMDADTQYF. The CDR3 nucleotides read TGTGCCAGCAGTCTAGCCATGGACGCAGATACGCAGTATTTT.

This clonotype was recorded a few times. The chain uses TRBV6-5 and TRBJ2-3; 8 bases align to TRBD2. Germline lookup yields CDR1 MNHEY and CDR2 SVGAGI. The length of the CDR3 is 15 residues. The junction had 9 bases not matched to a gene; V was cut back by 6 bases and J by 4 bases. The CDR3 here is CASRARGGGADTQYF. CDR3 DNA: TGTGCCAGCAGGGCCCGGGGGGGCGGGGCAGATACGCAGTATTTT.

This clonotype was counted many times. The chain uses TRBV7-8 and TRBJ2-3; 8 bases are shared with TRBD2. The V gene end was trimmed by 1 base and the J gene end by 6 bases; junction bases not matched to a gene: 9. CDR1 SGHVS and CDR2 FQNEAQ come from the germline V gene. CDR3 length: 16 residues. As DNA, the CDR3 is TGTGCCAGCAGCTTAGTCCGAACTAGCGGTAGGGATACGCAGTATTTT. It is translated as CASSLVRTSGRDTQYF.

The chain has TRBV7-9 and TRBJ2-7, with 7 bases aligning to TRBD1. V lost 5 bases, J lost 3 bases, and 7 bases stayed unmatched. The CDR3 is 14 amino acids. Germline assignment: CDR1 SEHNR and CDR2 FQNEAQ (reference sequence). The CDR3 DNA follows: TGTGCCAGCAGCCCGACAGGGAAGGACTACGAGCAGTACTTC. It encodes CASSPTGKDYEQYF.

This clonotype has just a few counts. V is TRBV10-3 and J is TRBJ1-5; 11 positions agree with TRBD1. The CDR3 runs to 15 residues. Germline CDR1 ENHRY, CDR2 SYGVKD. V lost 4 bases and J lost 4; bases outside the gene matches: 3. The CDR3 region has the DNA TGTGCCATCAGTGCGGGACAGGGGGGGAATCAGCCCCAGCATTTT. It translates to CAISAGQGGNQPQHF.

The V gene is TRBV7-6, the J gene TRBJ2-1, with TRBD2 matching over 9 bases. This CDR3 has 17 amino acids. Germline V gene lookup returns CDR1 SGHVS and CDR2 FNYEAQ. J was trimmed by 2 bases and V by 3 bases; bases with no gene match: 8. The DNA of the CDR3 is TGTGCCAGCAGCTTCCCCGGGGCGGGGGGGACCTACAATGAGCAGTTCTTC. Translation: CASSFPGAGGTYNEQFF.

This clonotype turned up a few times. The chain is built from TRBV7-9 and TRBJ2-3; 8 positions match TRBD2. Looked up from germline, CDR1 is SEHNR and CDR2 is FQNEAQ (reference sequence). V was clipped by 4 bases and J by 3 bases; unmatched bases: 6. The CDR3 is 15 amino acids. CDR3 in DNA: TGTGCCAGCAGCTCCAGCGGGAGTTATACAGATACGCAGTATTTT. Translation: CASSSSGSYTDTQYF.

The chain joins TRBV7-2 to TRBJ2-5; TRBD2 matches 11 bases. The ends lost 3 bases at V and 3 bases at J; junction bases unmatched: 3. Germline-derived CDR1 and CDR2 are SGHTA and FQGNSA. The CDR3 contains 15 residues. The CDR3 is CASSFDSGREETQYF. CDR3 nucleotide sequence: TGTGCCAGCAGCTTCGATAGCGGGAGGGAAGAGACCCAGTACTTC.

In its sample, this clonotype was seen a few times. The chain recombines TRBV12-3 or TRBV12-4 with TRBJ1-2; D is perhaps TRBD1 (6 bases). V gave up 6 bases and J gave up 4 bases, with 12 bases separating them. The CDR3 covers 13 residues. The CDR3: CASSPTGPYGYTF. The CDR3 DNA reads TGTGCCAGCAGCCCTACAGGGCCCTATGGCTACACCTTC.

This clonotype was counted a few times. This rearrangement joins TRBV7-9 to TRBJ1-1; D is undetermined. V was pared by 4 bases and J by 6 bases, with 12 bases between. The CDR3 totals 13 residues. In germline, CDR1 is SEHNR, CDR2 FQNEAQ (reference sequence). The CDR3 bases are TGTGCCAGCAGCTGGCGTGGTGGGCCTGAAGCTTTCTTT. Encoded protein: CASSWRGGPEAFF.

The V call is TRBV18, the J call TRBJ2-5, with D possibly called TRBD1 or TRBD2 (6 bases each). The CDR3 loop spans 16 amino acids. Looked up from germline, CDR1 is KGHSH and CDR2 is LQKENI. V dropped 0 bases and J dropped 5 bases, with 16 bases sitting between them. This CDR3 is CASSPPVKGGSETQYF. As DNA, the CDR3 is TGTGCCAGCTCACCACCGGTCAAGGGGGGCTCGGAGACCCAGTACTTC.

This clonotype was found a few times. V gene TRBV6-6 combines with J gene TRBJ2-7; D is possibly TRBD1 (5 bases). The CDR3 spans 15 residues. V was clipped by 2 bases and J by 0 bases, with 11 bases between them. CDR1 MNHNY and CDR2 SVGAGI come from the germline V gene (reference sequence). In nucleotides, the CDR3 is TGTGCCAGCAGTTACACCCTGACAGCCTCCTACGAGCAGTACTTC. It translates to CASSYTLTASYEQYF.

V usage is TRBV12-3 or TRBV12-4 and J usage is TRBJ1-1; the D gene is possibly TRBD1 (6 bases). V lost 0 bases, J lost 5 bases, and 13 bases lay in between. This CDR3 has 15 residues. The CDR3 region has the DNA TGTGCCAGCAGTTTAGCGGGGGGCGCGGGGACTGAAGCTTTCTTT. It encodes CASSLAGGAGTEAFF.

This clonotype has more than one count but fewer than ten. The V gene is TRBV6-1, the J gene TRBJ2-7, with 9 bases fitting TRBD1. The V segment lost 7 bases and the J segment 0 bases; nucleotides outside the gene matches: 4. The CDR3 extends over 14 amino acids. Germline V lookup: CDR1 MNHNS, CDR2 SASEGT. The CDR3: CASMDRGYSYEQYF. DNA of the CDR3: TGTGCCAGCATGGACAGGGGATACTCCTACGAGCAGTACTTC.

This clonotype came up a few times. This chain uses TRBV10-3 with TRBJ2-3, with TRBD2 matching over 10 bases. Germline loops: CDR1 ENHRY, CDR2 SYGVKD. This CDR3 region has 17 residues. V trimming: 3 bases; J trimming: 1 base; junction bases outside the gene matches: 7. The CDR3: CAISDLLAGFGTDTQYF. The CDR3 DNA sequence: TGTGCCATCAGTGACCTACTAGCGGGGTTCGGCACAGATACGCAGTATTTT.

This chain joins TRBV3-1 and TRBJ1-1; 8 nucleotides align to TRBD1. The V gene end was trimmed by 2 bases and the J gene end by 3 bases; junction bases not matched to a gene: 5. Germline-derived CDR1 and CDR2 are LGHDT and YNNKEL (reference sequence). The CDR3 contains 15 residues. Written as DNA, the CDR3 is TGTGCCAGCAGCCAAAAGACAGGGGCGGACACTGAAGCTTTCTTT. This translates into CASSQKTGADTEAFF.

This clonotype showed up many times. The rearrangement uses TRBV7-6 and TRBJ2-1; the D is unclear. CDR3 length: 14 amino acids. Germline V gene lookup returns CDR1 SGHVS and CDR2 FNYEAQ. V was shortened by 11 bases and J by 0 bases, with 14 bases between the two germline ends. The CDR3 sequence: CADPTCRSYNEQFF. CDR3 coding DNA: TGTGCCGATCCCACTTGTCGCTCCTACAATGAGCAGTTCTTC.

This sequence joins TRBV28 and TRBJ1-2, with D possibly TRBD1 on 5 matching bases. The germline V and J ends were trimmed by 1 base and 1 base, with 19 bases remaining between them. Germline values: CDR1 MDHEN, CDR2 SYDVKM. CDR3 length: 18 residues. The CDR3 loop is CASSLLGGGRVYNYGYTF. Written as DNA, the CDR3 is TGTGCCAGCAGTTTATTGGGCGGGGGTCGGGTGTATAACTATGGCTACACCTTC.

The chain carries TRBV5-4 and TRBJ1-2; 7 positions agree with TRBD1. There are 14 residues in the CDR3. V shed 4 bases and J 8 bases; nucleotides not matched to a gene: 11. Germline lookup yields CDR1 SGHNT and CDR2 YYREEE (reference sequence). CDR3 amino acids: CASSPLLQGRGYTF. CDR3 nucleotides: TGTGCCAGCAGCCCGCTTTTACAGGGGCGAGGCTACACCTTC. Full variable domain (outside the CDR3, taken from reference TRBV5-4 and TRBJ1-2): ETGVTQSPTHLIKTRGQQVTLRCSSQSGHNTVSWYQQALGQGPQFIFQYYREEENGRGNFPPRFSGLQFPNYSSELNVNALELDDSALYLCASSPLLQGRGYTFGSGTRLTVV.

The V and J genes are TRBV6-1 and TRBJ1-1, with D maybe TRBD1 (5 bases). V lost 7 bases and J lost 4, with 13 bases in between. CDR1 is MNHNS, CDR2 SASEGT, per germline. This CDR3 has 13 residues. The CDR3 sequence is CASTRDSFTEAFF. The CDR3 bases are TGTGCCAGCACCAGAGACAGTTTCACTGAAGCTTTCTTT.

This clonotype was counted a few times. This chain joins TRBV7-2 and TRBJ1-4; 9 bases match TRBD1. The V segment lost 4 bases and the J segment 7 bases; nucleotides outside the gene matches: 4. This CDR3 has 14 residues. Per the germline V gene, CDR1 is SGHTA and CDR2 is FQGNSA. CDR3 protein: CASSSGQGVEKLFF. CDR3 sequence (DNA): TGTGCCAGCAGCTCGGGACAGGGCGTTGAAAAACTGTTTTTT.

This clonotype was seen a handful of times. The rearrangement joins TRBV5-1 to TRBJ2-5; D may be TRBD2 (5 bases). Looked up from germline, CDR1 is SGHRS and CDR2 is YFSETQ. This CDR3 comprises 18 residues. Trimming took 3 bases from V and 4 from J, leaving 25 bases between them. CDR3 amino acids: CASSSGPNTLAVRETQYF. The CDR3 DNA follows: TGCGCCAGCAGCTCTGGTCCAAATACTCTAGCTGTTAGAGAGACCCAGTACTTC.

V is TRBV2 and J is TRBJ1-4, with D tentatively TRBD1 (6 bases). The CDR3 covers 15 residues. Germline values: CDR1 SNHLY, CDR2 FYNNEI. Trimming pared 5 bases from V and 2 bases from J, leaving 12 bases between. The CDR3 reads CASSTNRDTNEKLFF. CDR3 sequence (DNA): TGTGCCAGCAGTACCAACAGGGATACTAATGAAAAACTGTTTTTT.

This clonotype has only a few counts. The chain combines TRBV7-8 with TRBJ1-1; weak D call: TRBD1 (6 bases). Germline CDR1 reads SGHVS; CDR2 reads FQNEAQ. This CDR3 has 15 amino acids. V lost 5 bases and J 2 bases, leaving 15 bases between the germline ends. The chain's CDR3 is CASSPRDNRNTEAFF. As DNA, the CDR3 is TGTGCCAGCAGCCCCCGGGACAACCGAAACACTGAAGCTTTCTTT.

The chain carries TRBV6-5 and TRBJ2-7, with TRBD2 matching 7 bases. Germline CDR1 and CDR2: MNHEY and SVGAGI. The CDR3 covers 11 residues. J gave up 6 bases and V 7 bases, and 3 bases lay outside the gene matches. The CDR3 here is CASTRESEQYF. CDR3 nucleotide sequence: TGTGCCAGCACGCGGGAGAGCGAGCAGTACTTC.

This clonotype has more than one count but fewer than ten. This chain links TRBV12-3 or TRBV12-4 with TRBJ2-3; the match to TRBD1 covers 8 bases. V was pared by 4 bases and J by 2 bases, with 5 bases of the junction left unmatched. CDR3 length: 15 amino acids. CDR3 residues: CASSSDRGTTDTQYF. CDR3 nucleotides: TGTGCCAGCAGTTCTGACAGGGGAACCACAGATACGCAGTATTTT.

The chain is built from TRBV5-1 and TRBJ2-1; TRBD1 matches 7 bases. J lost 5 bases, V lost 4 bases, and 6 bases had no gene match. CDR3 length: 14 amino acids. Germline loops: CDR1 SGHRS, CDR2 YFSETQ. This CDR3 is CASSRDSTNNEQFF. The CDR3, as DNA: TGCGCCAGCAGCCGGGACAGCACTAACAATGAGCAGTTCTTC.

This clonotype has only a few counts. An end of the junction differs from the germline gene, which may be a read error. V gene TRBV27 combines with J gene TRBJ2-3, with a possible D match to TRBD2 (6 bases). Germline CDR1 MNHEY, CDR2 SMNVEV (reference sequence). The CDR3 length is 13 residues. CDR3 nucleotides: TGTGCCAGCAGTTTTCGGCTAGACCGGGACTCCCTTTTT. It translates to CASSFRLDRDSLF.

This clonotype has just a few counts. The V and J genes are TRBV5-1 and TRBJ1-1; possibly TRBD1 for D (6 bases). The CDR3 spans 14 residues. The germline CDR1 and CDR2 sequences are SGHRS and YFSETQ. Trimming shortened V by 4 bases and J by 4 bases, and 14 bases separated the two germline ends. CDR3 DNA sequence: TGCGCCAGCAGCCCGGGGGCCTCGGGCACTGAAGCTTTCTTT. It specifies CASSPGASGTEAFF.